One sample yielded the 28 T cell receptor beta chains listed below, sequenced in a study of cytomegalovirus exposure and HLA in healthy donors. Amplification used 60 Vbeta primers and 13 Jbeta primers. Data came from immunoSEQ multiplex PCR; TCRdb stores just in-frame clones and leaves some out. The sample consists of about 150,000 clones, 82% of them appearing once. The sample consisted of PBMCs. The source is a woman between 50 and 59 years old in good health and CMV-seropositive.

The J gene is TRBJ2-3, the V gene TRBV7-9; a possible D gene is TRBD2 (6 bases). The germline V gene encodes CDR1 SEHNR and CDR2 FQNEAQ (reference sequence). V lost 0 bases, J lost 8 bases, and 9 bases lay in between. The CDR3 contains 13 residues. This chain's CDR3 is CASSLAGTGTQYF. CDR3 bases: TGTGCCAGCAGCTTAGCGGGGACTGGTACGCAGTATTTT.

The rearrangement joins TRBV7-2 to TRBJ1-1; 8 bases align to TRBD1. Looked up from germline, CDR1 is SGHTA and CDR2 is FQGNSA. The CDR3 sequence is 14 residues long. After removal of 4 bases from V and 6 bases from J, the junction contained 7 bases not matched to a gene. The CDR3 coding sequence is TGTGCCAGCAGCTCACAGACAGGGGCGCCTGAAGCTTTCTTT. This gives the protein CASSSQTGAPEAFF.

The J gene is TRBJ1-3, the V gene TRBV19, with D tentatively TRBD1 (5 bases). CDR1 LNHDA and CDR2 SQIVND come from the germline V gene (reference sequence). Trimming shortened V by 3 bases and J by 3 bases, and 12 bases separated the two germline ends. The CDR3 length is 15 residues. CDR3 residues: CASSINRPSGNTIYF. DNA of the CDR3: TGTGCCAGTAGTATCAACAGGCCAAGTGGAAACACCATATATTTT.

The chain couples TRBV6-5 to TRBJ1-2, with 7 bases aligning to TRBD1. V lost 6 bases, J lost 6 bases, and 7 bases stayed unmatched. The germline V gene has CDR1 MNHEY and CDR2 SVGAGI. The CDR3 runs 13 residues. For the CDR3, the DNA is TGTGCCAGCAGGCTACAGGGGATAGATGGCTACACCTTC. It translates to CASRLQGIDGYTF.

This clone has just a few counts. CDR3 DNA sequence: TGCGCCAGCAGACAGATATATAATTCACCCCTCCACTTT. It codes for CASRQIYNSPLHF. This sequence joins TRBV10-1 and TRBJ1-6; D gene unclear. CDR1 is WNHNN and CDR2 is SYGVQD in the germline V gene (reference sequence). Trimming removed 6 bases at V and 4 bases at J, with 7 bases between. This CDR3 has 13 residues.

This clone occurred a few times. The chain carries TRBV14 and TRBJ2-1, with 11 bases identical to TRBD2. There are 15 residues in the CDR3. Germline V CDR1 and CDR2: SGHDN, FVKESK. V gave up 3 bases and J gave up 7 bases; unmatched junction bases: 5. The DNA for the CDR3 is TGTGCCAGCAGCCAGGGGGGACTAGCGGCGAATGAGCAGTTCTTC. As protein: CASSQGGLAANEQFF. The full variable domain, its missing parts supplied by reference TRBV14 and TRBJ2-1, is EAGVTQFPSHSVIEKGQTVTLRCDPISGHDNLYWYRRVMGKEIKFLLHFVKESKQDESGMPNNRFLAERTGGTYSTLKVQPAELEDSGVYFCASSQGGLAANEQFFGPGTRLTVL.

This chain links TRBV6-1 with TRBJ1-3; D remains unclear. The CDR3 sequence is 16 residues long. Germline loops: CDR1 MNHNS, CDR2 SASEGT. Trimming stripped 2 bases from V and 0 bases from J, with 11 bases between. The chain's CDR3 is CASSERPGSSGNTIYF. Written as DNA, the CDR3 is TGTGCCAGCAGTGAACGCCCCGGTAGCTCTGGAAACACCATATATTTT.

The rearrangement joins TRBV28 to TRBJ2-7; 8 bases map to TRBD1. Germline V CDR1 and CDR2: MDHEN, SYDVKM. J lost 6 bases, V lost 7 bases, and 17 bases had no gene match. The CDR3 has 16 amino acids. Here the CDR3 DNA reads TGTGCCAGCACCATGGGGCGTCGGACAGGGCTTGGCGAGCAGTACTTC. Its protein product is CASTMGRRTGLGEQYF.

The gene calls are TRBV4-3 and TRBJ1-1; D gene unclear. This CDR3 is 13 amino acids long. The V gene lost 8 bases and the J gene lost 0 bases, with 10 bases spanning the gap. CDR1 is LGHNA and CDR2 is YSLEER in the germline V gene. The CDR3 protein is CASASQLNTEAFF. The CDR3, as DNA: TGCGCCAGCGCTAGTCAATTGAACACTGAAGCTTTCTTT.

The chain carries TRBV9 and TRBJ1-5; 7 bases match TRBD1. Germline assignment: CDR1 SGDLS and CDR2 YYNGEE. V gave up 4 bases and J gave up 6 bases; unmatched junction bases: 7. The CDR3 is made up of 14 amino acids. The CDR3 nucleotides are TGTGCCAGCAGCCTCGACAGGGTGGGTCAGCCCCAGCATTTT. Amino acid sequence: CASSLDRVGQPQHF.

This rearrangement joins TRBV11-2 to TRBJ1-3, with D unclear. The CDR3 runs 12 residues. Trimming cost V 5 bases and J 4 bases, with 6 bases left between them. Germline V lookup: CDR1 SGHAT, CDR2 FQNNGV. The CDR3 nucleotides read TGTGCCAGCAGCCCCTCCGGAAACACCATATATTTT. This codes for CASSPSGNTIYF.

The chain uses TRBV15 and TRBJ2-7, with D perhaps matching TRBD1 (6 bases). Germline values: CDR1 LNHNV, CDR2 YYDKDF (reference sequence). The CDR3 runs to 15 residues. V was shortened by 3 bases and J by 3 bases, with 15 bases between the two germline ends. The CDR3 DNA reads TGTGCCACCAGCAGTCCCCGGGACAAAGACTACGAGCAGTACTTC. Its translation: CATSSPRDKDYEQYF.

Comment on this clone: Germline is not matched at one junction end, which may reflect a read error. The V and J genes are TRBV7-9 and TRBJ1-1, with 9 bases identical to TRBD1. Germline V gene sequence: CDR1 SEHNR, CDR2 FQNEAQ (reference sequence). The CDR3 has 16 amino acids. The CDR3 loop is CSSSLDLQGANTEAFF. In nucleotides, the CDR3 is TGTTCCAGCAGCTTAGATTTACAGGGGGCAAACACTGAAGCTTTCTTT.

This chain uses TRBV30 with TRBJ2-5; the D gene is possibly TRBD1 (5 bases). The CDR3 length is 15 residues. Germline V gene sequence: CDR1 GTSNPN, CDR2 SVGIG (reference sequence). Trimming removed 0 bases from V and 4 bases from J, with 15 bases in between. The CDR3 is CAWSVSGMGRETQYF. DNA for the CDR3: TGTGCCTGGAGTGTATCAGGGATGGGTCGAGAGACCCAGTACTTC.

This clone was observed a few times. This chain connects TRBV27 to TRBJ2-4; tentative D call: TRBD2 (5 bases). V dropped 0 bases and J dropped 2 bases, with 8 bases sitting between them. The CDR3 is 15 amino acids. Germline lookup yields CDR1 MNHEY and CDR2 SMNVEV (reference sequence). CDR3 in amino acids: CASSLSRLTKNIQYF. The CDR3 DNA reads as TGTGCCAGCAGTTTATCGAGACTAACCAAAAACATTCAGTACTTC.

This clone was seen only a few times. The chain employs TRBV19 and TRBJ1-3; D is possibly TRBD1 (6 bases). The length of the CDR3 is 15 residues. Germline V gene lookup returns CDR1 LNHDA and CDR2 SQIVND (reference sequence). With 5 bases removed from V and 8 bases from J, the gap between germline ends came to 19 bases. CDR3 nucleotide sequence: TGTGCCAGTAGTGCACGGGACACCCCGAGGGACACCATATATTTT. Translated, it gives CASSARDTPRDTIYF.

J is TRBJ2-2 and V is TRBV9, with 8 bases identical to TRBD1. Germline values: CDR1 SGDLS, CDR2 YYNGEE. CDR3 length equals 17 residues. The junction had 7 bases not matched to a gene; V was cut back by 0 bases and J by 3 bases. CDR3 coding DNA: TGTGCCAGCAGCGTAGTGCGGACAGGGATTGACACCGGGGAGCTGTTTTTT. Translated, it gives CASSVVRTGIDTGELFF.

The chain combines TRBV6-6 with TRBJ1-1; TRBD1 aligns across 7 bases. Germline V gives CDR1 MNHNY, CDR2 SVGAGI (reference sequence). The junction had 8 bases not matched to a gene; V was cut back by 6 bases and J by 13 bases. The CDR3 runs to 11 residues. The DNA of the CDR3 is TGTGCCAGCAGCCGGGACAGTCGGGGTTTCTTT. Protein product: CASSRDSRGFF.

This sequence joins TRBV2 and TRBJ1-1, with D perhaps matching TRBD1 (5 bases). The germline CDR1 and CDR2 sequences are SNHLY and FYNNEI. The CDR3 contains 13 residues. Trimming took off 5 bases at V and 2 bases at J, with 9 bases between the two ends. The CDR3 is CASSQGRNTEAFF. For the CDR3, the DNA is TGTGCCAGCAGTCAGGGCAGAAACACTGAAGCTTTCTTT.

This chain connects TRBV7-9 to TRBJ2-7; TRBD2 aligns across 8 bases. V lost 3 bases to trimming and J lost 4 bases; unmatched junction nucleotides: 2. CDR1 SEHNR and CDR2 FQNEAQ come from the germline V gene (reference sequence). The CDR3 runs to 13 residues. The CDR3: CASSLSGGYEQYF. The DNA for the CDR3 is TGTGCCAGCAGCTTGAGCGGGGGTTACGAGCAGTACTTC.

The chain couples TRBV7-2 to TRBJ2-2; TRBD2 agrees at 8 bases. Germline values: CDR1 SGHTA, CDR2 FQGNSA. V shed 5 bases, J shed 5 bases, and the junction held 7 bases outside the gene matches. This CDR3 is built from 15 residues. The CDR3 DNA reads TGTGCCAGCAGCCCCCCCGCGGGGGGTACCGGGGAGCTGTTTTTT. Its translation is CASSPPAGGTGELFF.

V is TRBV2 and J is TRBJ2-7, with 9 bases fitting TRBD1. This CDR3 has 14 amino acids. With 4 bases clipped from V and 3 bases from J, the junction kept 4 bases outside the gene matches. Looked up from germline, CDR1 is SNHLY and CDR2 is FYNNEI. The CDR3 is CASSVGTGLYEQYF. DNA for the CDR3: TGTGCCAGCAGTGTTGGGACAGGGCTCTACGAGCAGTACTTC.

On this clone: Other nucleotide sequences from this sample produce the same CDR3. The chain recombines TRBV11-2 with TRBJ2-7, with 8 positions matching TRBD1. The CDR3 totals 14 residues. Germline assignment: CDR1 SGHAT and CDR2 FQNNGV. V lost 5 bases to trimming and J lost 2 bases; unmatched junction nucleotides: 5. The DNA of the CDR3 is TGTGCCAGCAGCCCAAGACAGGGGCCCTACGAGCAGTACTTC. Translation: CASSPRQGPYEQYF.

The CDR3 nucleotides are TGTGCCAGCAGTCCGGACAGGTCCTACCCCTACGAGCAGTACTTC. It encodes CASSPDRSYPYEQYF. This chain uses TRBV5-6 with TRBJ2-7, with 7 bases lining up with TRBD1. Germline trimming cut 5 bases from V and 2 bases from J; bases unmatched to any gene: 10. CDR1 SGHDT and CDR2 YYEEEE come from the germline V gene. CDR3 length equals 15 residues. Full variable domain (outside the CDR3, taken from reference TRBV5-6 and TRBJ2-7): DAGVTQSPTHLIKTRGQQVTLRCSPKSGHDTVSWYQQALGQGPQFIFQYYEEEERQRGNFPDRFSGHQFPNYSSELNVNALLLGDSALYLCASSPDRSYPYEQYFGPGTRLTVT.

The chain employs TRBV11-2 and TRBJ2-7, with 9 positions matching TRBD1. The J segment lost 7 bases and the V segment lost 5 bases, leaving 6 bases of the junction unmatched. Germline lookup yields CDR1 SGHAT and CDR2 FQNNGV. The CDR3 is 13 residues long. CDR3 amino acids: CASSADRGGEQYF. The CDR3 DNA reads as TGTGCCAGCAGCGCTGACAGGGGGGGAGAGCAGTACTTC.

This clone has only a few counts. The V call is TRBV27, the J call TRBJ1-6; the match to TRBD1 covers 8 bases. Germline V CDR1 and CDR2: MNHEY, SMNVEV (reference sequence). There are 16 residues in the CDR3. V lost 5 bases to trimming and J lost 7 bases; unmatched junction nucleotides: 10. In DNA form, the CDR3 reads TGTGCCAGCAGTAGACCGAGGACAGGGTTGAATTCACCCCTCCACTTT. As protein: CASSRPRTGLNSPLHF.

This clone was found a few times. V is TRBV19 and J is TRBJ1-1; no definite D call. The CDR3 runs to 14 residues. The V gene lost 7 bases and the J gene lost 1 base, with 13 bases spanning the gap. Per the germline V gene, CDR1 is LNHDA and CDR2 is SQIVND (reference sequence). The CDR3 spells CASMREIGNTEAFF. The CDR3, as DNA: TGTGCCAGTATGAGGGAAATTGGGAACACTGAAGCTTTCTTT.

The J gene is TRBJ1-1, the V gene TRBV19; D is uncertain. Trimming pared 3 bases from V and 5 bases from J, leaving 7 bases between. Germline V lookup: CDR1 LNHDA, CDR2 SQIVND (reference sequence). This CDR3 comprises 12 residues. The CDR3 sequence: CASSITRTEAFF. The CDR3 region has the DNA TGTGCCAGTAGTATCACCCGGACTGAAGCTTTCTTT.